The sequence of this T cell receptor (beta chain) was determined in a study of regulatory T cells in long-lasting Graves disease. HTBI primers from iRepertoire and Arm-PCR of CDR3 regions yielded the TCR beta libraries. TCRdb re-called the multiplex PCR reads with MiXCR, one entry per CDR3 protein. The sample consists of 400,000 to 500,000 distinct CDR3 sequences, less than 25% of them appearing once. This clonotype was observed a few times. Stated time point: persistent/refractory GD, antithyroid drugs over 5 years with positive TRAb. There was RNA extracted from PBMCs, and the TCR library was made from it. Germline CDR1 and CDR2: SQVTM and ANQGSEA. CDR3 length: 10 residues. The germline V and J ends were trimmed by 4 bases and 5 bases, with 3 bases remaining between them.

Sequencing was performed on peripheral blood mononuclear cells (PBMCs), taken when the disease was refractory, from a patient treated with antithyroid drugs. The clonotype comes from a female donor with Graves disease. This sequence joins TRBV29-1 and TRBJ2-1; D not resolved. The CDR3 coding sequence is TGCAGCGTTGGTGACAATGAGCAGTTCTTC. Encoded protein: CSVGDNEQFF.